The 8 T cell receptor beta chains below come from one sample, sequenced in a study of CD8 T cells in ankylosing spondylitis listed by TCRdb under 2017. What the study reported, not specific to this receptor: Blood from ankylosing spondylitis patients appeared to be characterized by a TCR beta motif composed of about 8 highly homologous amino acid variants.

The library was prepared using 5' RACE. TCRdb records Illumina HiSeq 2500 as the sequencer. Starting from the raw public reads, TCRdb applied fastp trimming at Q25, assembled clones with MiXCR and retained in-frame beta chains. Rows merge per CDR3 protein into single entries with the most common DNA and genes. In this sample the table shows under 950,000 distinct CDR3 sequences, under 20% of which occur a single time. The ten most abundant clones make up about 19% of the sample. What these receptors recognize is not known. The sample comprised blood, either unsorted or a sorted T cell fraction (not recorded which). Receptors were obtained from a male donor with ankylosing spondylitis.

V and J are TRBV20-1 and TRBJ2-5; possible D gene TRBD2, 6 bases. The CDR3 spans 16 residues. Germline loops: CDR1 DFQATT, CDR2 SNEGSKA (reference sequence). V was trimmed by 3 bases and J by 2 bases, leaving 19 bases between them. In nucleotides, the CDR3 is TGCAGTGCTAGCGGGGCCGGGACTTCCCGACAAGAGACCCAGTACTTC. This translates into CSASGAGTSRQETQYF.

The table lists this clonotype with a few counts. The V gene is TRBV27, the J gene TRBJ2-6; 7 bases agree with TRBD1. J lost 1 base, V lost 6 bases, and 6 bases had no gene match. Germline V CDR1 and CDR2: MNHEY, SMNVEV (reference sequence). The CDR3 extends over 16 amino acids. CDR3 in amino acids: CASRTGKTSGANVLTF. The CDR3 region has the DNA TGTGCCAGCAGGACAGGGAAGACTTCTGGGGCCAACGTCCTGACTTTC.

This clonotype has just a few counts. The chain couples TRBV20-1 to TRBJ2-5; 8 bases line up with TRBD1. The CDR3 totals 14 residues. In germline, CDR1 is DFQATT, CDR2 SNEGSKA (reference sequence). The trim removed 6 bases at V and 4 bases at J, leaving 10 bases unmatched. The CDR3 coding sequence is TGCAGTGCCAGCCCTACGACAGGGGCAGAGACCCAGTACTTC. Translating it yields CSASPTTGAETQYF.

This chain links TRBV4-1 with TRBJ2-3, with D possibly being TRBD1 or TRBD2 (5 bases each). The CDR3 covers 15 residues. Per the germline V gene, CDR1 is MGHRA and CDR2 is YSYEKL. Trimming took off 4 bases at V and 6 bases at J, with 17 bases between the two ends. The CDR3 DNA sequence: TGCGCCAGCAGCCTAGTGGGGGTGGGCGGGGATACGCAGTATTTT. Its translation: CASSLVGVGGDTQYF.

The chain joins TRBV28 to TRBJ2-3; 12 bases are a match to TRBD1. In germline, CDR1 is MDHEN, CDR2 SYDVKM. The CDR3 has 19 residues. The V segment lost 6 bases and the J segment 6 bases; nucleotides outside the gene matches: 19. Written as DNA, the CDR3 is TGTGCCAGCAGCCCTCTGGGGACAGGGGGCTGGGTTCCAATGGATACGCAGTATTTT. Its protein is CASSPLGTGGWVPMDTQYF. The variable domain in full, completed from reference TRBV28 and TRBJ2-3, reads DVKVTQSSRYLVKRTGEKVFLECVQDMDHENMFWYRQDPGLGLRLIYFSYDVKMKEKGDIPEGYSVSREKKERFSLILESASTNQTSMYLCASSPLGTGGWVPMDTQYFGPGTRLTVL.

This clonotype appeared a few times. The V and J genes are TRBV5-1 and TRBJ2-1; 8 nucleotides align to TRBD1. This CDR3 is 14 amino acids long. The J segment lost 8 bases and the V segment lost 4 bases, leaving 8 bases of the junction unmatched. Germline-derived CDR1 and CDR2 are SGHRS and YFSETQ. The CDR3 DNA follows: TGCGCCAGCAGCCGGGACAGGCCTTTGGATGAGCAGTTCTTC. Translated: CASSRDRPLDEQFF. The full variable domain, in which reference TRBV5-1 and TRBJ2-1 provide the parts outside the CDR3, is KAGVTQTPRYLIKTRGQQVTLSCSPISGHRSVSWYQQTPGQGLQFLFEYFSETQRNKGNFPGRFSGRQFSNSRSEMNVSTLELGDSALYLCASSRDRPLDEQFFGPGTRLTVL.

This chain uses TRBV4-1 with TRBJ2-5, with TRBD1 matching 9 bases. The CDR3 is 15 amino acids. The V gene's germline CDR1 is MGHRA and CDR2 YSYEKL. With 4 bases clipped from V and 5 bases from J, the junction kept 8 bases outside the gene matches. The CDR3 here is CASSLGQGVGETQYF. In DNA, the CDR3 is TGCGCCAGCAGCCTGGGACAGGGAGTTGGGGAGACCCAGTACTTC.

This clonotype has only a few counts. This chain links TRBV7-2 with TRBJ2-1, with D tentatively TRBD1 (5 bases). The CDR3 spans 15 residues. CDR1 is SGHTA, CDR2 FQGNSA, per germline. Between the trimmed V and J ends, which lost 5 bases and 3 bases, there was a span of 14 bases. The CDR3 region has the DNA TGTGCCAGCAGCCCAGACAGAGGATTCTACAATGAGCAGTTCTTC. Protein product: CASSPDRGFYNEQFF.